This T cell receptor (beta chain) was found in a study of Ad26.COV2.S vaccination and SARS-CoV-2 variants. Treatment defined: around 19 received Ad26.COV2.S at low or high dose, single or two shots; about five received placebo; per-sample allocation not given. Specimens were obtained on day 63 following the first vaccine or placebo injection. As its vector, the vaccine had Ad26, which expressed Wuhan-strain SARS-CoV-2 spike. Assay used: immunoSEQ multiplex PCR; TCRdb lists only in-frame clones, some missing. The sample shows some 480,000 clones, around 85% of them seen only once. Trimming cost V 7 bases and J 3 bases; bases outside gene matches: 13. The V gene's germline CDR1 is SQVTM and CDR2 ANQGSEA. There are 15 residues in the CDR3.

The genes are TRBV29-1 and TRBJ1-2; 8 bases align to TRBD1. The sequences come from peripheral blood, collected in a trial of Ad26.COV2.S vaccine versus placebo. The receptor was derived from a person between 18 and 59 years old who received the Ad26.COV2.S COVID-19 vaccine or a placebo. The CDR3 loop reads CSAEDRDVAYYGYTF. CDR3 coding DNA: TGCAGCGCCGAGGACAGGGATGTAGCGTACTATGGCTACACCTTC.